The present T cell receptor beta chain was sequenced within a study of T-cell memory formation after mild COVID-19. General study findings and limits: A balance of CD4 and CD8 characterized clones contracting day 15 to 85, whereas later expanders leaned CD4+.

A word on this clonotype: Its antigen remains unknown.

Constant-segment-primed 5'RACE gave TCR alpha and TCR beta cDNA libraries with sample barcodes and UMIs. Each CDR3 protein is one row after TCRdb ran MiXCR on the 5' RACE reads. The table lists 350,000 to 450,000 distinct CDR3 sequences, approximately 25% of them singletons. Sequencing used PBMCs or a T cell subset sorted from them (not recorded which). This clonotype originated in an adult woman who had mild COVID-19 (a few samples of this study predate the infection). Cell type and time point are not known.

DNA of the CDR3: TGTGCCTGGAGTGTACCCAGGGGCAAGTATGGCTACACCTTC. As protein: CAWSVPRGKYGYTF. The chain combines TRBV30 with TRBJ1-2; tentatively, D is TRBD1 (6 bases). This CDR3 has 14 residues. Germline V gene sequence: CDR1 GTSNPN, CDR2 SVGIG (reference sequence). Trimming left V 0 bases short and J 5 bases short, with 13 bases between.